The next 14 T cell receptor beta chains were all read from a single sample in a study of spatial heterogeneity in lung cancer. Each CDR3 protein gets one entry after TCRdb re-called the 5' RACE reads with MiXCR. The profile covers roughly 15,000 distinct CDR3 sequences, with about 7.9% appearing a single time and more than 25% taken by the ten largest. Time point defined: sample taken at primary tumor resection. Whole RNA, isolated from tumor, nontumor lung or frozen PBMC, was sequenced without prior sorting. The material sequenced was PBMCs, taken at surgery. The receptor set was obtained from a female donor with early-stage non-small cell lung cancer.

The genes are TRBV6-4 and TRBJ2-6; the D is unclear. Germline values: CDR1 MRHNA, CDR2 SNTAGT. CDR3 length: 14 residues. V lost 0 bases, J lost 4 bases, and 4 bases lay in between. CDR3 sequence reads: CASSDSRGANVLTF. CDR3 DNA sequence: TGTGCCAGCAGTGACTCCCGGGGGGCCAACGTCCTGACTTTC.

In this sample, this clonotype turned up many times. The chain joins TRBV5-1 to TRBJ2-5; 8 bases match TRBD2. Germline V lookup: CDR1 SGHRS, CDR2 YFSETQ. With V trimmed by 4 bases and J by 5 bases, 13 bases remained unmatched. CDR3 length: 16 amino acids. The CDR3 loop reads CASSPEPGREGETQYF. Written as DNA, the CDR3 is TGCGCCAGCAGCCCGGAGCCGGGACGGGAGGGGGAGACCCAGTACTTC. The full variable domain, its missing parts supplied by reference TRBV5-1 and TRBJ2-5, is KAGVTQTPRYLIKTRGQQVTLSCSPISGHRSVSWYQQTPGQGLQFLFEYFSETQRNKGNFPGRFSGRQFSNSRSEMNVSTLELGDSALYLCASSPEPGREGETQYFGPGTRLLVL.

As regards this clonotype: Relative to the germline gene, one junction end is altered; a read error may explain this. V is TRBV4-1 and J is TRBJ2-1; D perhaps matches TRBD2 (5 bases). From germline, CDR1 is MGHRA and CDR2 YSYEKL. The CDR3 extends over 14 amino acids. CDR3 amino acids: CTSSWRVLVNEQFF. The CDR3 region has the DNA TGCACCAGCAGCTGGCGGGTCCTGGTAAATGAGCAGTTCTTC.

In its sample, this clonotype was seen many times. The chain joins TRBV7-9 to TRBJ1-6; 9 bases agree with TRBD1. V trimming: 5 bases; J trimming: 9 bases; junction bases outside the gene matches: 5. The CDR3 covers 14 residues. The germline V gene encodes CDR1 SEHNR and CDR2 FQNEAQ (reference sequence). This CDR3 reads CASSRGQGGSPLHF. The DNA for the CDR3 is TGTGCCAGCAGCCGGGGACAGGGAGGTTCACCCCTCCACTTT.

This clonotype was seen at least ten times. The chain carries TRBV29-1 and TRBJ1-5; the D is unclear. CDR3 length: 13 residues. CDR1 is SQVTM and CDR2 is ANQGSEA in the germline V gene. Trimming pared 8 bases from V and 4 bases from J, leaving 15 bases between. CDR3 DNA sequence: TGCAGCTACTGGGCGGGAGGTAATCAGCCCCAGCATTTT. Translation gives CSYWAGGNQPQHF.

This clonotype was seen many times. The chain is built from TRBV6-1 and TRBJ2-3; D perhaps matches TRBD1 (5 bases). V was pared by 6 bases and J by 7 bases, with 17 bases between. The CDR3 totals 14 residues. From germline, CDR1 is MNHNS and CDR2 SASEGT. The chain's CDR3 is CASSQGIWQNTQYF. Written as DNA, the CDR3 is TGTGCCAGCAGCCAGGGAATCTGGCAGAATACGCAGTATTTT.

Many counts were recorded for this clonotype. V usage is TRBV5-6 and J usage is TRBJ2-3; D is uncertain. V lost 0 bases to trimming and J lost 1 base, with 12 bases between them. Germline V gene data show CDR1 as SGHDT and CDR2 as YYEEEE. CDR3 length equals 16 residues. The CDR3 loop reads CASSLVRAAGTDTQYF. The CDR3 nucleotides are TGTGCCAGCAGCTTGGTCAGAGCTGCCGGCACAGATACGCAGTATTTT.

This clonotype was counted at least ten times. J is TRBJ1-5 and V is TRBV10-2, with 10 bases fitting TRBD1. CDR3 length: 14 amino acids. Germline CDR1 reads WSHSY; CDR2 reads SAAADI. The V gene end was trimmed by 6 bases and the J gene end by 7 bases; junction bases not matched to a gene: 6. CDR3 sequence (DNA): TGCGCCAGCAGCCGGGACAGGGGTTTGCAGCCCCAGCATTTT. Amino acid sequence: CASSRDRGLQPQHF.

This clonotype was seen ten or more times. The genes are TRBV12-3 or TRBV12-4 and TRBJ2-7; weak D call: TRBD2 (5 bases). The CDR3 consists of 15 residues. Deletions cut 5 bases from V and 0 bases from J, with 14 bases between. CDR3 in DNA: TGTGCCAGCAGTCACGGGTTAGCGTTCTCCTACGAGCAGTACTTC. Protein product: CASSHGLAFSYEQYF.

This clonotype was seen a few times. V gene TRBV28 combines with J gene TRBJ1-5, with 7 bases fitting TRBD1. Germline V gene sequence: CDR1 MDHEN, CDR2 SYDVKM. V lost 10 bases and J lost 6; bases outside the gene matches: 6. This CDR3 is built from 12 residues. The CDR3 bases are TGTGCCACTAAGGGGGCAGGTCAGCCCCAGCATTTT. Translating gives CATKGAGQPQHF. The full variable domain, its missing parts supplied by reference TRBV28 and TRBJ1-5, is DVKVTQSSRYLVKRTGEKVFLECVQDMDHENMFWYRQDPGLGLRLIYFSYDVKMKEKGDIPEGYSVSREKKERFSLILESASTNQTSMYLCATKGAGQPQHFGDGTRLSIL.

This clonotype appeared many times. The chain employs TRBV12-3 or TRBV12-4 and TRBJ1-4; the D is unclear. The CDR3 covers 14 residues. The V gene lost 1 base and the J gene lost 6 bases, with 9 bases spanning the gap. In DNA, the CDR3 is TGTGCCAGCAGTTTAGGGATGAGCGATGAAAAACTGTTTTTT. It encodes CASSLGMSDEKLFF.

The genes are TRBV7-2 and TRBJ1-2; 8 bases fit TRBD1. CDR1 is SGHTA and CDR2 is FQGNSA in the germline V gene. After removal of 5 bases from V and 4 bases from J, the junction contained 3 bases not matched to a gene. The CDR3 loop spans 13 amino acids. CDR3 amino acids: CASSAGQGYGYTF. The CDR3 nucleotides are TGTGCCAGCAGCGCTGGACAGGGCTATGGCTACACCTTC. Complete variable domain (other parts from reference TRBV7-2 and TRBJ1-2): GAGVSQSPSNKVTEKGKDVELRCDPISGHTALYWYRQSLGQGLEFLIYFQGNSAPDKSGLPSDRFSAERTGGSVSTLTIQRTQQEDSAVYLCASSAGQGYGYTFGSGTRLTVV.

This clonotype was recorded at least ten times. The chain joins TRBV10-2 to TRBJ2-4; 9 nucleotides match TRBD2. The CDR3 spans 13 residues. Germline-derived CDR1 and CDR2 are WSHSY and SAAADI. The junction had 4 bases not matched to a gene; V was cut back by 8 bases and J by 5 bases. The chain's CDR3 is CASQIAGENIQYF. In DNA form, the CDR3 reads TGCGCCAGCCAAATAGCGGGAGAAAACATTCAGTACTTC.

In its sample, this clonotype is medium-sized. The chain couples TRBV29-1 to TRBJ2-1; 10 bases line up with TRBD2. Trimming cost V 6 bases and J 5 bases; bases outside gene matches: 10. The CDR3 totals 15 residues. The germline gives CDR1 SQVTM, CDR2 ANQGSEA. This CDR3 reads CSVLLWTSGNNEQFF. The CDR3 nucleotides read TGCAGCGTGTTGCTATGGACTAGCGGAAACAATGAGCAGTTCTTC.